The rows below give T cell receptor beta chains drawn from one sample of a study of cytotoxic CD8 clonotypes in ibrutinib-treated CLL. Here immunoSEQ multiplex PCR was the method, and the copy in TCRdb shows in-frame clones only, minus some. This sample yields about 130,000 clones, of which around four fifths are seen a single time; about 3.3% belongs to the top ten. Sequencing was performed on PBMCs, taken after 24 months of ibrutinib treatment. The receptors here all came from a human donor with chronic lymphocytic leukemia. CDR3s include the opening cysteine and the closing phenylalanine or tryptophan. D genes are given only for firm matches.

cdr3_aa v_call d_call
CASSAAGSVEQYF TRBV6-1 .
CASSDPRQSRNTIYF TRBV25-1 .
CASGLVRDTEAFF TRBV12-5 .
CASTSFQEAKNIQYF TRBV19 .
CASRETGGGDTQYF TRBV6-5 TRBD1
CASTGGGDTQYF TRBV6-6 TRBD2
CASSLSAGNTEAFF TRBV7-3 .
CASSAQGHEQYF TRBV6-1 .
CASSPLGAGKEKLFF TRBV7-8 .
CASSLGLSGGYGYTF TRBV11-2 .
CASSSPYGANYGYTF TRBV5-4 .
CASSLYRYNEQFF TRBV7-2 .
CASSGGNDRTYNEQFF TRBV5-1 .
CASSYSGISRYNEQFF TRBV6-6 .
CASSSVPPGEKLFF TRBV19 .
CASSVSQGQGGYTF TRBV9 .
CASSPALSGNTIYF TRBV5-4 .
CASSLGTGPNTGELFF TRBV5-5 TRBD1